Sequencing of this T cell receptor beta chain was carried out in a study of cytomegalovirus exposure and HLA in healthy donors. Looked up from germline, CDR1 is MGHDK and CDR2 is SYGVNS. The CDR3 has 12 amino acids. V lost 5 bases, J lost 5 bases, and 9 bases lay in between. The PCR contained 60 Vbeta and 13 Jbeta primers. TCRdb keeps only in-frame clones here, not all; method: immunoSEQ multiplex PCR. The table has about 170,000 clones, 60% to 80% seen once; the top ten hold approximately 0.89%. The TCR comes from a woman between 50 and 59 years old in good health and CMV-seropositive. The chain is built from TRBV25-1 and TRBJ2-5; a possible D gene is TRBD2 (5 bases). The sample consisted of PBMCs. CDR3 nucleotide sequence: TGTGCCAGCAGTTCGCGAGGGGAGACCCAGTACTTC. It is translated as CASSSRGETQYF.